Each of the 3 T cell receptor beta chains below was sequenced from the same sample in a study of T cells in localized non-small cell lung cancer. TCRdb keeps only in-frame clones here, not all; method: immunoSEQ multiplex PCR. The sample gives tens of thousands of clones, roughly 87% of which show up once; 17% is in the top ten. Sequenced here: peripheral blood, sampled before any cancer treatment. The receptors were sampled from a male donor at least 60 years old with stage III squamous cell lung carcinoma.

V usage is TRBV30 and J usage is TRBJ1-2; D remains ambiguous. The CDR3 runs to 15 residues. CDR1 and CDR2 (germline): GTSNPN, SVGIG (reference sequence). V dropped 4 bases and J dropped 4 bases, with 19 bases sitting between them. The CDR3 sequence is CAWTSTRILSYGYTF. The CDR3 bases are TGTGCCTGGACCTCGACCAGGATTTTATCCTATGGCTACACCTTC.

V gene TRBV9 combines with J gene TRBJ1-2; 7 bases align to TRBD1. Trimming took 4 bases from V and 3 from J; bases not matched to a gene: 9. Germline assignment: CDR1 SGDLS and CDR2 YYNGEE. The CDR3 length is 15 residues. The CDR3, as DNA: TGTGCCAGCAGCTCCACGACAGGGAGAGACTATGGCTACACCTTC. It encodes CASSSTTGRDYGYTF.

This clone is a singleton in its sample. The rearrangement links TRBV5-4 to TRBJ1-2; 7 nucleotides line up with TRBD1. The CDR3 runs to 15 residues. V shed 5 bases, J shed 0 bases, and the junction held 7 bases outside the gene matches. Germline V gene lookup returns CDR1 SGHNT and CDR2 YYREEE (reference sequence). The CDR3 coding sequence is TGTGCCAGCAGTCCCACCGGGACAGCTAACTATGGCTACACCTTC. Protein: CASSPTGTANYGYTF.